This record looks at one T cell receptor (beta chain) sequence and its context. Method: immunoSEQ multiplex PCR; TCRdb's copy keeps in-frame clones and lacks some. The data hold about 15,000 clones, with over 65% observed a single time. This sample was taken from a study of technical replicates of blood from a few donors. CDR1 and CDR2 (germline): SGHAT, FQNNGV. Trimming took 2 bases from V and 3 from J, leaving 5 bases between them. The CDR3 extends over 13 amino acids. The source material was PBMCs. The sequence was collected from a human donor in good health. Some clones in this sample may be carry-over from other donors' samples. The chain is built from TRBV11-2 and TRBJ2-1, with D unclear. The CDR3 coding sequence is TGTGCCAGCAGCTTACCTTACTACAATGAGCAGTTCTTC. This sequence encodes CASSLPYYNEQFF.